These T cell receptor beta chains were read from a single sample in a study of CD8+CD57+ T cells in acquired aplastic anemia. TCRdb re-derived calls from the reads in MiXCR, one entry per CDR3 protein. The data hold 150,000 to 200,000 distinct CDR3 sequences, with 70% to 75% observed a single time. The sample was sorted CD4+, CD8+, or CD8+CD57+ T cells (not recorded which) from PBMCs. These TCRs come from a human donor with aplastic anemia. CDR3s include the opening cysteine and the closing phenylalanine or tryptophan. Fields, in order: clone size, J gene, D gene, V gene, CDR3 DNA, CDR3 protein. The D gene is left open where the match is weak. The size entry is marked missing in some rows and otherwise reads once, few, many or a size class.

-,TRBJ1-5,TRBD1,TRBV19,TGTGCCAGTAGTATAGAAGGGGGCCCTCAGCCCCAGCATTTT,CASSIEGGPQPQHF
-,TRBJ2-1,TRBD1,TRBV24-1,TGTGCCACCAGTGTGGGACAGGGCGGGGGTGAGCAGTTCTTC,CATSVGQGGGEQFF
-,TRBJ2-3,-,TRBV24-1,TGTGCCACCAGTGATTTTCGTTCCTTAGCGGATACGCAGTATTTT,CATSDFRSLADTQYF
-,TRBJ2-1,-,TRBV29-1,TGCAGCGGGAGCTCCTACAATGAGCAGTTCTTC,CSGSSYNEQFF
-,TRBJ1-1,-,TRBV15,TGTGCCACCAGCAGTGTCTTGAGGGGCCCAACGAACACTGAAGCTTTCTTT,CATSSVLRGPTNTEAFF
-,TRBJ1-6,-,TRBV5-1,TGCGCCAGCAGCTTGGTCCAATTAGGGGCACCCCTCCACTTT,CASSLVQLGAPLHF
-,TRBJ2-3,-,TRBV20-1,TGCAGTGCTAAAGCAGTACGGGGAGATACGCAGTATTTT,CSAKAVRGDTQYF
-,TRBJ2-7,-,TRBV7-2,TGTGCCAGCAGCCCCATGGCGGGTCACTACTACGAGCAGTACTTC,CASSPMAGHYYEQYF
-,TRBJ1-1,-,TRBV2,TGTGCCAGCAGTGGAGAAGGGAACACTGAAGCTTTCTTT,CASSGEGNTEAFF
-,TRBJ2-7,-,TRBV9,TGTGCCAGCAGCGTAGCACAGGGAGCTTACGAGCAGTACTTC,CASSVAQGAYEQYF
-,TRBJ2-1,-,TRBV20-1,TGCAGTGCGAAGGTATATGAGCAGTTCTTC,CSAKVYEQFF
many,TRBJ2-7,TRBD1,TRBV27,TGTGCCAGCGGAGTCCTTGGGACAGGGGGGCTCTACGAGCAGTACTTC,CASGVLGTGGLYEQYF
few,TRBJ2-5,TRBD2,TRBV24-1,TGTGCCACCAGTGATCCTCCCGGGGGGAAAGAGACCCAGTACTTC,CATSDPPGGKETQYF
-,TRBJ1-6,TRBD1,TRBV2,TGTGCCAGCAGTAGGGGACAGAGTAATTCACCCCTCCACTTT,CASSRGQSNSPLHF
once,TRBJ1-5,-,TRBV19,TGTGCCAGTAGCGACAATCAGCCCCAGCATTTT,CASSDNQPQHF
-,TRBJ2-1,TRBD2,TRBV7-9,TGTGCCAGCAGCCCTAGCGGCGCCTACAATGAGCAGTTCTTC,CASSPSGAYNEQFF
-,TRBJ2-3,TRBD2,TRBV6-4,TGTGCCAGCAGTGAACGGGAGGGCGTCACAGATACGCAGTATTTT,CASSEREGVTDTQYF
-,TRBJ2-5,TRBD1,TRBV7-9,TGTGCCAGCAGCCTAGGTGGACAGGGGGCCCGGGAGACCCAGTACTTC,CASSLGGQGARETQYF
-,TRBJ1-1,TRBD1,TRBV29-1,TGCAGCCTTGGACAGGGAATCGGCACTGAAGCTTTCTTT,CSLGQGIGTEAFF
-,TRBJ1-1,-,TRBV7-2,TGTGCCAGCAGCCCCGTAGGCACTGAAGCTTTCTTT,CASSPVGTEAFF
few,TRBJ2-7,TRBD2,TRBV2,TGTGCCAGCAGTGAAGCTGTTAGCGGGCTCTCCTACGAGCAGTACTTC,CASSEAVSGLSYEQYF
-,TRBJ2-7,-,TRBV20-1,TGCAGTGCTAGAGACGGTCACGCCGACTCCTACTACGAGCAGTACTTC,CSARDGHADSYYEQYF
-,TRBJ1-2,-,TRBV15,TGTGCCACCAGCAGAGATAGGGGGGCTTACTATGGCTACACCTTC,CATSRDRGAYYGYTF
-,TRBJ2-5,TRBD2,TRBV29-1,TGCAGCGTTCGGTTTAGTAGCGGGAGAGAGACCCAGTACTTC,CSVRFSSGRETQYF
-,TRBJ1-2,-,TRBV2,TGTGCCAGCGGAAGGGACTATGGCTACACCTTC,CASGRDYGYTF
-,TRBJ2-5,-,TRBV2,TGTGCCAGCAACCCGGACAGTCAAGAGACCCAGTACTTC,CASNPDSQETQYF
medium-sized,TRBJ2-5,-,TRBV27,TGTGCCAGCAGGGGGATTTTGGAGACCCAGTACTTC,CASRGILETQYF
many,TRBJ2-3,-,TRBV11-2,TGTGCCAGCAGCTTAGAGGTGTCGGTTTTTCGGGAAGATACGCAGTATTTT,CASSLEVSVFREDTQYF
-,TRBJ1-1,-,TRBV7-2,TGTGCCAGCAGCTTAGTGCCCTTACAGGGGAACACTGAAGCTTTCTTT,CASSLVPLQGNTEAFF
-,TRBJ1-2,-,TRBV7-2,TGTGCCAGCAGCTGGAGGGGGGGGGTTGTAAACTATGGCTACACCTTC,CASSWRGGVVNYGYTF
once,TRBJ2-1,TRBD2,TRBV5-1,TGCGCCAGCAAGACTAGCGGGGGGGCCGGGAATGAGCAGTTCTTC,CASKTSGGAGNEQFF
many,TRBJ2-2,-,TRBV6-6,TGTGCCAGCAGTTACTCGAGAGTCGCGAACACCGGGGAGCTGTTTTTT,CASSYSRVANTGELFF
many,TRBJ2-1,TRBD2,TRBV6-4,TGTGCCAGCAGTGACAAAGGACTAGCGGGGGCGGATGAGCAGTTCTTC,CASSDKGLAGADEQFF
once,TRBJ1-4,-,TRBV2,TGTGCCAGCAAGTTGGGCAGACTTAATGAAAAACTGTTTTTT,CASKLGRLNEKLFF
-,TRBJ2-2,TRBD1,TRBV12-3/TRBV12-4,TGTGCCAGCAGGCGACAGGGACGGAACACCGGGGAGCTGTTTTTT,CASRRQGRNTGELFF
-,TRBJ1-2,-,TRBV20-1,TGCAGTGCAACAGGGCCTAACTATGGCTACACCTTC,CSATGPNYGYTF
once,TRBJ1-2,-,TRBV15,TGTGCCACCAGCACCCGGGGAGCACCTAACGATGGCTACACCTTC,CATSTRGAPNDGYTF
-,TRBJ1-5,-,TRBV10-3,TGTGCCATCAGTGAGTCGACTGGACTAGGGGATCAGCCCCAGCATTTT,CAISESTGLGDQPQHF
once,TRBJ1-6,-,TRBV2,TGTGCCAGCGTCTATGGTGCGAATTCACCCCTCCACTTT,CASVYGANSPLHF
-,TRBJ2-3,-,TRBV7-8,TGTGCCAGCAGTATAGGGGTAGATACGCAGTATTTT,CASSIGVDTQYF
-,TRBJ2-5,TRBD2,TRBV10-3,TGTGCCACAACTCCACTAGCGGGGGGCGAAGAGACCCAGTACTTC,CATTPLAGGEETQYF
-,TRBJ1-5,-,TRBV20-1,TGCAGTGCTAGATGGGGAAGCTATAGCAATCAGCCCCAGCATTTT,CSARWGSYSNQPQHF
once,TRBJ2-2,TRBD2,TRBV29-1,TGCAGCGTTGGGGGACTAGCGAACACCGGGGAGCTGTTTTTT,CSVGGLANTGELFF
-,TRBJ2-3,TRBD1,TRBV15,TGTGCCACCAGCGGGAAGGCAGGGGGTGGTGCAGATACGCAGTATTTT,CATSGKAGGGADTQYF
-,TRBJ2-7,-,TRBV5-6,TGTGCCAGCAGCCCGGGAGTTAGGGACTCCCTTAACCCTATGGACGAGCAGTACTTC,CASSPGVRDSLNPMDEQYF
few,TRBJ2-7,-,TRBV20-1,TGCAGTACAACTAGGCGCGGGGTCGCCTACGAGCAGTACTTC,CSTTRRGVAYEQYF
-,TRBJ2-7,TRBD2,TRBV20-1,TGCAGTGCTTATTCCGGGACTAGCGGTTCCTACGAGCAGTACTTC,CSAYSGTSGSYEQYF
-,TRBJ2-7,TRBD1,TRBV20-1,TGCAGTGCTACCAAAGACAGGGAATTTTCGGAGCAGTACTTC,CSATKDREFSEQYF
-,TRBJ2-1,-,TRBV19,TGTGCCAGTAGTATCGGCGGCGGTGGCTCCTACAATGAGCAGTTCTTC,CASSIGGGGSYNEQFF
few,TRBJ2-1,-,TRBV11-2,TGTGCCAGCAGCTTGAAGTGGTCAGGGATGGATGAGCAGTTCTTC,CASSLKWSGMDEQFF
-,TRBJ2-7,-,TRBV20-1,TGCAGTGCTAGAGATTTAAGCGCAGGCGAGCAGTACTTC,CSARDLSAGEQYF
-,TRBJ2-3,-,TRBV5-4,TGTGCCAGCAGCCCGCATTCTGGGGGCACAGATACGCAGTATTTT,CASSPHSGGTDTQYF
-,TRBJ2-5,TRBD1,TRBV29-1,TGCAGCGTTGAAGATCGGAGGACAGGGGGCGAGACCCAGTACTTC,CSVEDRRTGGETQYF